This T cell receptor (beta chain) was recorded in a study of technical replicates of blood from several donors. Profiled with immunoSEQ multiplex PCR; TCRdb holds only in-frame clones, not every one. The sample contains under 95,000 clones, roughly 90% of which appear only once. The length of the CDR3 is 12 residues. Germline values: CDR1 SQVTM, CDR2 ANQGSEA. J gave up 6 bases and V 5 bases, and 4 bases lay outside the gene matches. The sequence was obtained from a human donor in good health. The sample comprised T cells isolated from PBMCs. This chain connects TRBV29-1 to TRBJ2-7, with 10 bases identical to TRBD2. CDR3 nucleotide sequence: TGCAGCGTTATAGGACTAGCGGCCGAGCAGTACTTC. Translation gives CSVIGLAAEQYF.